Listed here are 26 T cell receptor beta chains from one sample, sequenced in a study of cytomegalovirus exposure and HLA in healthy donors. PCR amplification relied on 60 Vbeta primers (plus 13 Jbeta primers). The repertoire was sequenced with immunoSEQ multiplex PCR; TCRdb's copy has only in-frame clones and lacks some. The profile shows under 200,000 clones, around 80% of them singletons. The sample was PBMCs. The receptors shown here come from a man between 35 and 55 years old in good health and CMV-seronegative.

About this clone itself: One end of the junction fails to match germline, which may point to a read error. The V call is TRBV5-1, the J call TRBJ2-7; D call uncertain. The germline gives CDR1 SGHRS, CDR2 YFSETQ. This CDR3 is 12 amino acids long. The CDR3 sequence is CASSLASDEQYF. Here the CDR3 DNA reads TGCGCCAGCAGCTTGGCCTCCGACGAGCAGTACTTC.

A single count supports this clone. The chain links TRBV4-3 to TRBJ1-6; D is unresolved. This CDR3 has 16 residues. V lost 0 bases and J lost 9, with 15 bases in between. Germline assignment: CDR1 LGHNA and CDR2 YSLEER. The DNA for the CDR3 is TGCGCCAGCAGCCAAGAAGCGGTGTCCGAGGCTTCACCCCTCCACTTT. Translated, it gives CASSQEAVSEASPLHF.

This clone was seen only once. The chain is built from TRBV28 and TRBJ1-1, with 7 bases that match TRBD1. There are 16 residues in the CDR3. The germline V gene has CDR1 MDHEN and CDR2 SYDVKM. With V trimmed by 5 bases and J by 0 bases, 9 bases remained unmatched. As DNA, the CDR3 is TGTGCCAGCAGTACCAATCCGGGACAGCTGAACACTGAAGCTTTCTTT. It yields the protein CASSTNPGQLNTEAFF. Full variable domain (outside the CDR3, taken from reference TRBV28 and TRBJ1-1): DVKVTQSSRYLVKRTGEKVFLECVQDMDHENMFWYRQDPGLGLRLIYFSYDVKMKEKGDIPEGYSVSREKKERFSLILESASTNQTSMYLCASSTNPGQLNTEAFFGQGTRLTVV.

The chain combines TRBV7-6 with TRBJ2-3, with TRBD2 matching over 9 bases. The CDR3 totals 16 residues. Trimming removed 5 bases from V and 5 bases from J; junction bases left unmatched: 11. From germline, CDR1 is SGHVS and CDR2 FNYEAQ. This CDR3 reads CASSPRSSGALDTQYF. CDR3 sequence (DNA): TGTGCCAGCAGCCCTCGCTCTAGCGGGGCTCTAGATACGCAGTATTTT.

This clone was observed a handful of times. The chain has TRBV12-5 and TRBJ2-3; TRBD2 aligns across 11 bases. This CDR3 has 16 residues. V gave up 2 bases and J gave up 7 bases; unmatched junction bases: 8. CDR1 and CDR2 from the germline V gene are LGHNT and FRNRAP. CDR3 loop: CASGLPATSGKNTQYF. In DNA, the CDR3 is TGTGCTAGTGGTTTGCCCGCGACTAGCGGGAAAAATACGCAGTATTTT.

The chain uses TRBV7-8 and TRBJ1-2; 10 bases match TRBD1. Germline CDR1 and CDR2: SGHVS and FQNEAQ. After removal of 5 bases from V and 5 bases from J, the junction contained 8 bases not matched to a gene. The CDR3 covers 15 residues. The CDR3: CASSVWGQGLYGYTF. The CDR3 DNA follows: TGTGCCAGCAGCGTCTGGGGACAGGGGTTGTATGGCTACACCTTC.

V is TRBV18 and J is TRBJ2-1, with 14 bases matching TRBD2. The CDR3 runs 15 residues. Germline V gene sequence: CDR1 KGHSH, CDR2 LQKENI. V dropped 5 bases and J dropped 6; count of bases not matched to a gene: 3. The CDR3 coding sequence is TGTGCCAGCTCAATCGGGACTAGCGGGAGCAATGAGCAGTTCTTC. Its protein product is CASSIGTSGSNEQFF.

J is TRBJ1-1 and V is TRBV11-2; no reliable D call. Germline values: CDR1 SGHAT, CDR2 FQNNGV. V was shortened by 5 bases and J by 5 bases, with 9 bases between the two germline ends. The CDR3 loop spans 12 amino acids. The CDR3 DNA follows: TGTGCCAGCAGCATCGGGTGGACTGAAGCTTTCTTT. It is translated as CASSIGWTEAFF.

V gene TRBV6-4 combines with J gene TRBJ1-4, with 8 bases aligning to TRBD1. Germline CDR1 and CDR2: MRHNA and SNTAGT. Trimming removed 10 bases from V and 5 bases from J; junction bases left unmatched: 9. CDR3 size: 14 residues. The CDR3: CATSEGQDNEKLFF. The CDR3 coding sequence is TGTGCCACCTCCGAGGGACAGGACAATGAAAAACTGTTTTTT.

CDR3 residues: CASSLASGLAVPNEQFF. CDR3 coding DNA: TGTGCCAGCAGCTTAGCCTCGGGACTAGCGGTACCCAATGAGCAGTTCTTC. The chain has TRBV7-9 and TRBJ2-1; 11 nucleotides agree with TRBD2. The CDR3 is 17 amino acids. V shed 0 bases, J shed 6 bases, and the junction held 7 bases outside the gene matches. Germline V gene lookup returns CDR1 SEHNR and CDR2 FQNEAQ (reference sequence). The full variable domain, its missing parts supplied by reference TRBV7-9 and TRBJ2-1, is DTGVSQNPRHKITKRGQNVTFRCDPISEHNRLYWYRQTLGQGPEFLTYFQNEAQLEKSRLLSDRFSAERPKGSFSTLEIQRTEQGDSAMYLCASSLASGLAVPNEQFFGPGTRLTVL.

This clone has more than one count but fewer than ten. The genes are TRBV5-1 and TRBJ2-3; possibly TRBD2 for D (6 bases). Germline V gives CDR1 SGHRS, CDR2 YFSETQ. The CDR3 consists of 16 residues. V gave up 0 bases and J gave up 2 bases, with 13 bases separating them. The CDR3 reads CASSLGGSGYTDTQYF. Written as DNA, the CDR3 is TGCGCCAGCAGCTTGGGCGGTAGCGGATACACAGATACGCAGTATTTT. The variable domain in full, with the rest retrieved from reference TRBV5-1 and TRBJ2-3, is KAGVTQTPRYLIKTRGQQVTLSCSPISGHRSVSWYQQTPGQGLQFLFEYFSETQRNKGNFPGRFSGRQFSNSRSEMNVSTLELGDSALYLCASSLGGSGYTDTQYFGPGTRLTVL.

This chain links TRBV6-4 with TRBJ2-1, with TRBD2 matching over 11 bases. This CDR3 has 15 amino acids. Per germline, CDR1 MRHNA and CDR2 SNTAGT. After removal of 4 bases from V and 6 bases from J, the junction contained 5 bases not matched to a gene. The CDR3, as DNA: TGTGCCAGCAGTGTAGGTAGCGGGAGGGTCAATGAGCAGTTCTTC. Translation: CASSVGSGRVNEQFF.

The chain recombines TRBV18 with TRBJ2-1; D is undetermined. The CDR3 covers 14 residues. The germline V and J ends were trimmed by 3 bases and 5 bases, with 11 bases remaining between them. Germline-derived CDR1 and CDR2 are KGHSH and LQKENI. The CDR3 spells CASSPGFGNNEQFF. In nucleotides, the CDR3 is TGTGCCAGCTCACCGGGCTTTGGAAACAATGAGCAGTTCTTC.

This clone occurred once. The V and J genes are TRBV6-5 and TRBJ1-1; D gene uncertain. The CDR3 is 16 residues long. CDR1 and CDR2 (germline): MNHEY, SVGAGI. Trimming pared 4 bases from V and 0 bases from J, leaving 15 bases between. The CDR3 sequence: CASSSVSAGMNTEAFF. The CDR3, as DNA: TGTGCCAGCAGTTCCGTTTCGGCCGGGATGAACACTGAAGCTTTCTTT.

This chain connects TRBV29-1 to TRBJ2-5, with D hard to call. The better agreement between TRBJ2-7 and the DNA end casts doubt on the J call. CDR3 size: 12 residues. Germline V gives CDR1 SQVTM, CDR2 ANQGSEA. The CDR3 DNA reads TGCAGCCGGATGGGCCTTTCCTACGAGCAGTACTTC. This codes for CSRMGLSYEQYF.

CDR3 loop: CASIKAPGTGVTGELFF. The CDR3 DNA sequence: TGTGCCAGCATTAAAGCCCCCGGGACAGGGGTAACCGGGGAGCTGTTTTTT. This chain joins TRBV5-8 and TRBJ2-2; 10 bases match TRBD1. This CDR3 region has 17 residues. CDR1 SGHTS and CDR2 YDEGEE come from the germline V gene. The J segment lost 5 bases and the V segment lost 6 bases, leaving 13 bases of the junction unmatched.

This clone was detected a few times. This chain joins TRBV2 and TRBJ2-3; 7 nucleotides agree with TRBD2. The germline V gene has CDR1 SNHLY and CDR2 FYNNEI. The V gene end was trimmed by 4 bases and the J gene end by 5 bases; junction bases not matched to a gene: 12. The CDR3 loop spans 16 amino acids. The DNA for the CDR3 is TGTGCCAGCAGTGTACCCGGACTAGAGGTAGGAGATACGCAGTATTTT. It codes for CASSVPGLEVGDTQYF.

This chain joins TRBV4-3 and TRBJ2-3; D ambiguous. The CDR3 totals 15 residues. Deletions cut 1 base from V and 2 bases from J, with 10 bases between. Germline V gene sequence: CDR1 LGHNA, CDR2 YSLEER. The CDR3 region is CASSQVAAYTDTQYF. The CDR3 region has the DNA TGCGCCAGCAGCCAAGTCGCCGCCTACACAGATACGCAGTATTTT.

This clone was recorded once. The chain is built from TRBV7-2 and TRBJ2-7; 13 bases agree with TRBD2. The V and J ends lost 1 base and 6 bases, in that order; junction bases with no gene match: 6. The CDR3 loop spans 16 amino acids. Germline CDR1 is SGHTA and CDR2 is FQGNSA. CDR3 region: CASSLDGGTSGAEQYF. The CDR3 nucleotides read TGTGCCAGCAGCTTAGATGGCGGGACTAGCGGGGCCGAGCAGTACTTC.

The V gene is TRBV5-1, the J gene TRBJ1-2; 7 bases match TRBD1. The CDR3 loop spans 13 amino acids. Germline values: CDR1 SGHRS, CDR2 YFSETQ. The trim removed 1 base at V and 8 bases at J, leaving 5 bases unmatched. Here the CDR3 DNA reads TGCGCCAGCAGCTTGACAGGGGACGACGGCTACACCTTC. Its protein product is CASSLTGDDGYTF.

The CDR3: CAMESVVGTQYF. In DNA, the CDR3 is TGTGCCATGGAGTCAGTTGTAGGTACGCAGTATTTT. This rearrangement joins TRBV10-3 to TRBJ2-3; D call uncertain. Germline V gene data show CDR1 as ENHRY and CDR2 as SYGVKD. Trimming stripped 9 bases from V and 8 bases from J, with 15 bases between. The CDR3 sequence is 12 residues long.

The chain has TRBV7-7 and TRBJ2-5; 7 positions agree with TRBD2. The CDR3 totals 14 residues. The V segment lost 0 bases and the J segment 2 bases; nucleotides outside the gene matches: 0. Per germline, CDR1 SSHAT and CDR2 FNYEAQ (reference sequence). The DNA for the CDR3 is TGTGCCAGCAGCTTAGCGGGGGGGCAAGAGACCCAGTACTTC. Amino acid sequence: CASSLAGGQETQYF.

The chain links TRBV29-1 to TRBJ1-1; the D is unclear. V lost 4 bases and J 0 bases, leaving 6 bases between the germline ends. The CDR3 loop spans 12 amino acids. Looked up from germline, CDR1 is SQVTM and CDR2 is ANQGSEA. CDR3 residues: CSVGQMNTEAFF. The CDR3 nucleotides are TGCAGCGTTGGGCAGATGAACACTGAAGCTTTCTTT.

This chain links TRBV4-3 with TRBJ1-4, with unresolved D. This CDR3 contains 17 residues. The germline CDR1 and CDR2 sequences are LGHNA and YSLEER. Trimming pared 0 bases from V and 8 bases from J, leaving 19 bases between. In DNA, the CDR3 is TGCGCCAGCAGCCAAGATTTATTACGCCCCGGAGGGGAAAAACTGTTTTTT. Its protein is CASSQDLLRPGGEKLFF.

The V call is TRBV19, the J call TRBJ2-1; the D is unclear. CDR1 and CDR2 from the germline V gene are LNHDA and SQIVND (reference sequence). Trimming removed 3 bases from V and 0 bases from J, with 9 bases in between. This CDR3 region has 15 residues. CDR3: CASSMMGRSYNEQFF. As DNA, the CDR3 is TGTGCCAGTAGTATGATGGGCCGCTCCTACAATGAGCAGTTCTTC.

The chain has TRBV6-1 and TRBJ2-1, with 9 positions matching TRBD1. Trimming at V came to 5 bases and at J to 6 bases, leaving 8 bases not matched to a gene. CDR1 MNHNS and CDR2 SASEGT come from the germline V gene. The length of the CDR3 is 15 residues. The CDR3 DNA is TGTGCCAGCAGTCCTACGGGACAGGGCCTCAATGAGCAGTTCTTC. It encodes CASSPTGQGLNEQFF.